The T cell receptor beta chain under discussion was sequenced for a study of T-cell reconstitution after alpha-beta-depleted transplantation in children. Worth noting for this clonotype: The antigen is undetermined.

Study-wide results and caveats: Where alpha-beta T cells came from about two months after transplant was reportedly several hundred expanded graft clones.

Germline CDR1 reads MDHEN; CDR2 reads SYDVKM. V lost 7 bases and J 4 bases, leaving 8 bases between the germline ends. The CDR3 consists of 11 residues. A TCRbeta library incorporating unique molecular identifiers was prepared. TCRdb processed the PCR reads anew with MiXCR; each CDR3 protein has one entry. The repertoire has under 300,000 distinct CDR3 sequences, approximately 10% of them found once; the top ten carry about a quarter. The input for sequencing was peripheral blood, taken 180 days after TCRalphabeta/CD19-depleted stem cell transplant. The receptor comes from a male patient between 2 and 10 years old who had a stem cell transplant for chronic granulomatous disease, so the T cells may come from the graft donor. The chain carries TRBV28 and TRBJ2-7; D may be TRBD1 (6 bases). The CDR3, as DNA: TGTGCCAGCACTACAGGGTACGAGCAGTACTTC. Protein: CASTTGYEQYF. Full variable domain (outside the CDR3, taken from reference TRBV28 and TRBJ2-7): DVKVTQSSRYLVKRTGEKVFLECVQDMDHENMFWYRQDPGLGLRLIYFSYDVKMKEKGDIPEGYSVSREKKERFSLILESASTNQTSMYLCASTTGYEQYFGPGTRLTVT.